In this sample, the clone carrying this TCR beta chain turned up many times. This entry comes from a study of regulatory T cells in long-lasting Graves disease. CDR3 regions were amplified by Arm-PCR using iRepertoire HTBI primers to build TCR beta libraries. Authors' analysis steps: Samples collectively showed approximately 62 TRBV and 14 TRBJ segments. MiXCR was run by TCRdb on the multiplex PCR reads, yielding one entry per CDR3 protein. The V and J calls reflect TCRdb's pipeline rather than the authors' work. The data contain 400,000 to 500,000 distinct CDR3 sequences, 20% to 25% of them singletons. Noted time point: persistent/refractory GD, antithyroid drugs over 5 years with positive TRAb. The authors made the TCR library using RNA they extracted from PBMCs. From each patient, around 9 milliliters of peripheral blood was drawn and collected into an EDTA anticoagulant tube. With 1 base removed from V and 3 bases from J, the gap between germline ends came to 10 bases. This CDR3 has 15 amino acids. CDR1 LNHDA and CDR2 SQIVND come from the germline V gene (reference sequence).

Sequences were derived from peripheral blood mononuclear cells (PBMCs), sampled when the disease was refractory, from a patient treated with antithyroid drugs. J is TRBJ1-5 and V is TRBV19; D gene uncertain. This receptor was obtained from a female donor with Graves disease. The CDR3 loop reads CASSIVEGFNQPQHF. The CDR3 bases are TGTGCCAGTAGTATAGTGGAGGGTTTCAATCAGCCCCAGCATTTT. Full variable domain (remainder filled in from reference TRBV19 and TRBJ1-5): DGGITQSPKYLFRKEGQNVTLSCEQNLNHDAMYWYRQDPGQGLRLIYYSQIVNDFQKGDIAEGYSVSREKKESFPLTVTSAQKNPTAFYLCASSIVEGFNQPQHFGDGTRLSIL.